The rows below give T cell receptor beta chains drawn from one sample of a study of blood T cell repertoires in COVID-19. The protocol was immunoSEQ multiplex PCR, while the TCRdb copy is restricted to in-frame clones and leaves out a portion. The sample records 200,000 to 250,000 clones, roughly 79% being singletons. Sample: PBMCs or T cells enriched from blood (not recorded which). All receptors derive from a woman aged 50 to 60 with acute COVID-19. The CDR3 runs from the conserved cysteine through the conserved F or W. A D gene is named only where the DNA matches it firmly. A clone size is listed for some rows: how often the clone was seen (once, few, many), or a class if it is expanded.

V gene	CDR3 length	J gene	clone size	D gene	CDR3 DNA	CDR3 protein
TRBV12-3/TRBV12-4	11	TRBJ1-3	-	-	TGTGCCAGCAGCCCGGTAAACACCATATATTTT	CASSPVNTIYF
TRBV28	16	TRBJ1-6	-	-	TGTGCCAGTACCCCACAGTCGAGCTCCTATAATTCACCCCTCCACTTT	CASTPQSSSYNSPLHF
TRBV6-2/TRBV6-3	19	TRBJ1-2	-	TRBD1	TGTGCCAGCAGTTACTCGGATTTGTCGGTGGGACAGGGAGGCTATGGCTACACCTTC	CASSYSDLSVGQGGYGYTF
TRBV11-2	16	TRBJ2-3	-	TRBD1	TGTGCCAGCAGCTTACATGGGACAGGGGGCACAGATACGCAGTATTTT	CASSLHGTGGTDTQYF
TRBV7-2	16	TRBJ1-2	-	-	TGTGCCAGCAGCTTATCGGGCAGGGCCAATAACTATGGCTACACCTTC	CASSLSGRANNYGYTF
TRBV27	15	TRBJ1-2	-	-	TGTGCCAGCAGACCGGACTCGAATCTTGGCTATGGCTACACCTTC	CASRPDSNLGYGYTF
TRBV11-3	14	TRBJ2-3	once	TRBD2	TGTGCCAGCAGCTTAGCGGGGGGGGTCGATACGCAGTATTTT	CASSLAGGVDTQYF
TRBV27	19	TRBJ1-5	-	-	TGTGCCAGCAAACCAACAGGGATCGGTGGGTTATATAGCAATCAGCCCCAGCATTTT	CASKPTGIGGLYSNQPQHF
TRBV27	16	TRBJ1-4	-	-	TGTGCCAGCAGTTTATCGGGGCGGGGGTATAATGAAAAACTGTTTTTT	CASSLSGRGYNEKLFF
TRBV7-2	15	TRBJ2-6	-	TRBD1	TGTGCCAGCAGCCCGGGACAGTTAGGGGCCAACGTCCTGACTTTC	CASSPGQLGANVLTF
TRBV11-3	11	TRBJ2-1	-	-	TGTGCCAGCAGCTTACTGGGCGAGCAGTTCTTC	CASSLLGEQFF
TRBV24-1	15	TRBJ2-2	many	-	TGTGCCACCAGTGACCCAGGGTATAACACCGGGGAGCTGTTTTTT	CATSDPGYNTGELFF
TRBV7-6	18	TRBJ2-2	-	-	TGTGCCAGCAGCTTAGTGGGCTTTGAGGGGGTCACCACCGGGGAGCTGTTTTTT	CASSLVGFEGVTTGELFF
TRBV30	15	TRBJ1-5	few	-	TGTGCCTGGAATTTGGGGTGGACTGGCAATCAGCCCCAGCATTTT	CAWNLGWTGNQPQHF
TRBV11-2	16	TRBJ1-5	-	-	TGTGCCAGCAGCTTGGATCGCGGAATCGGCAATCAGCCCCAGCATTTT	CASSLDRGIGNQPQHF
TRBV7-2	14	TRBJ1-4	-	-	TGTGCCAGCAGCCCCATCGGTCTGGATGAAAAACTGTTTTTT	CASSPIGLDEKLFF
TRBV27	15	TRBJ1-2	-	TRBD1	TGTGCCAGCAGTGCATCGGGACAGGGAAACTATGGCTACACCTTC	CASSASGQGNYGYTF
TRBV4-1	15	TRBJ2-7	-	-	TGCGCCAGCAGCCAAGATTCGGCGACAGGCAATTTTTGGTACTTC	CASSQDSATGNFWYF
TRBV6-5	15	TRBJ1-3	-	-	TGTGCCAGCAGTTCCGTCTTTTCCTCTGGAAACACCATATATTTT	CASSSVFSSGNTIYF
TRBV29-1	15	TRBJ2-3	-	TRBD2	TGCAGCGTGCCGCGGTGGCTAGCGGGGACAGATACGCAGTATTTT	CSVPRWLAGTDTQYF
TRBV4-1	15	TRBJ2-1	-	TRBD1	TGCGCCAGCAGCCTGCCCCGGACAGGGGGCAATGAGCAGTTCTTC	CASSLPRTGGNEQFF
TRBV28	13	TRBJ2-7	-	-	TGTGCCAGCAGGCTCCAGACAGGCAGCCCTTATTCGTTC	CASRLQTGSPYSF